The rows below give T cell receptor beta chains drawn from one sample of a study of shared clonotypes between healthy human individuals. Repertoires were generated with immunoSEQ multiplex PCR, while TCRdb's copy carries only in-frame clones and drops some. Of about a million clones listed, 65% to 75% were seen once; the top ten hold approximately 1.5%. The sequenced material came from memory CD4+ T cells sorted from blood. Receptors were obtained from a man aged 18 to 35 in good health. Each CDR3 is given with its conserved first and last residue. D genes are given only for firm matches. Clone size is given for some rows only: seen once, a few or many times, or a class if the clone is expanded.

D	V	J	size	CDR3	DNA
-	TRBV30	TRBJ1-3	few	CAWSIRTPSGNTIYF	TGTGCCTGGAGTATCCGGACCCCCTCTGGAAACACCATATATTTT
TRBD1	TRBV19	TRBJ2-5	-	CASSIDRTGALETQYF	TGTGCCAGTAGTATAGACAGGACAGGGGCGCTCGAGACCCAGTACTTC
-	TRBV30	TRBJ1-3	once	CAWSVNGVGNTIYF	TGTGCCTGGAGTGTGAATGGTGTTGGAAACACCATATATTTT
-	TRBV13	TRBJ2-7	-	CASSPTRSPSYEQYF	TGTGCCAGCAGCCCCACAAGGAGTCCATCCTACGAGCAGTACTTC
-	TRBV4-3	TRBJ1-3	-	CASSQAPQGMGGNTIYF	TGCGCCAGCAGCCAAGCCCCACAGGGAATGGGGGGAAACACCATATATTTT
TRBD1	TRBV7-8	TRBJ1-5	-	CASSLDRDRGNQPQHF	TGTGCCAGCAGCTTAGATAGGGACAGGGGCAATCAGCCCCAGCATTTT
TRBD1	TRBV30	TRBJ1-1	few	CAWSKDRVDTEAFF	TGTGCCTGGAGTAAGGACAGGGTGGACACTGAAGCTTTCTTT
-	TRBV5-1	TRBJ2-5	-	CASSLGRTQETQYF	TGCGCCAGCAGCTTGGGGCGGACCCAAGAGACCCAGTACTTC
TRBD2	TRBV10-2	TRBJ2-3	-	CASSPGTSVGQYF	TGCGCCAGCAGTCCCGGGACTAGCGTGGGGCAGTATTTT
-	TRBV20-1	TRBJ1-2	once	CTVNGYTF	TGTACGGTCAATGGCTACACCTTC
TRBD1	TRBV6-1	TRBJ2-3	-	CASTYGTGTDTQYF	TGTGCCAGCACCTACGGGACAGGTACAGATACGCAGTATTTT
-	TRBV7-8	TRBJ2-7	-	CASSLEASAGYEQYF	TGTGCCAGCAGCTTAGAGGCGTCCGCGGGTTACGAGCAGTACTTC
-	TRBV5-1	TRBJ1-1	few	CASSWAGARNTEAFF	TGCGCCAGCAGCTGGGCCGGGGCGAGGAACACTGAAGCTTTCTTT
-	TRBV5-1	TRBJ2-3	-	CASSLAHPRDTQYF	TGCGCCAGCAGCTTGGCCCATCCCAGAGATACGCAGTATTTT
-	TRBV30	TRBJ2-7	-	CAWSKGRSYEQYF	TGTGCCTGGAGTAAAGGACGCTCCTACGAGCAGTACTTC
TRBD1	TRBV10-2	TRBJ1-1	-	CASSASQGVAEAFF	TGCGCCAGCAGCGCCTCACAGGGGGTCGCTGAAGCTTTCTTT
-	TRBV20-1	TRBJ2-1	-	CSATSLNEQFF	TGCAGTGCTACATCTTTGAATGAGCAGTTCTTC
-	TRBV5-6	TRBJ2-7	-	CASSYETAGSTYEQYF	TGTGCCAGCAGCTATGAAACGGCGGGATCGACCTACGAGCAGTACTTC
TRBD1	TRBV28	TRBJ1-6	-	CASSRGTGGNSPLHF	TGTGCCAGCAGCCGAGGGACAGGGGGGAATTCACCCCTCCACTTT
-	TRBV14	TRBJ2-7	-	CASSQDRASYEQYF	TGTGCCAGCAGCCAAGATCGGGCTAGCTACGAGCAGTACTTC
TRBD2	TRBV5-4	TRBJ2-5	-	CASSPGTSGGKETQYF	TGTGCCAGCAGCCCTGGGACTAGCGGGGGGAAAGAGACCCAGTACTTC
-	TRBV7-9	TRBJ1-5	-	CASSLGGYQPQHF	TGTGCCAGCAGCTTAGGGGGTTATCAGCCCCAGCATTTT
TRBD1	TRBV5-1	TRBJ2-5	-	CASSPGQGLETQYF	TGCGCCAGCAGCCCGGGACAGGGGTTAGAGACCCAGTACTTC
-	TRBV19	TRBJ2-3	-	CASSQLHTQYF	TGTGCCAGTAGCCAGCTTCATACGCAGTATTTT